Each of the 22 T cell receptor beta chains below was sequenced from the same sample in a study of blood T cell repertoires in COVID-19. This table comes from immunoSEQ multiplex PCR, and its TCRdb copy is limited to in-frame clones, with some not included. Among approximately 490,000 clones, about 85% were seen once, and the ten largest hold more than 7.5%. Source material: PBMCs or T cells enriched from blood (not recorded which). The source is an older woman who had recovered from COVID-19.

This clone appeared a single time. This rearrangement joins TRBV18 to TRBJ2-1; perhaps TRBD1 as D (5 bases). This CDR3 has 14 amino acids. The V gene's germline CDR1 is KGHSH and CDR2 LQKENI. V was pared by 6 bases and J by 4 bases, with 13 bases between. CDR3 region: CASSQGASYNEQFF. For the CDR3, the DNA is TGTGCCAGCTCCCAGGGTGCCAGTTACAATGAGCAGTTCTTC.

This chain connects TRBV6-5 to TRBJ1-6, with 10 bases fitting TRBD1. Germline assignment: CDR1 MNHEY and CDR2 SVGAGI. This CDR3 has 15 residues. J was trimmed by 6 bases and V by 5 bases; bases with no gene match: 4. CDR3 nucleotides: TGTGCCAGCAGTAGACAGGGGGCCCTTAATTCACCCCTCCACTTT. It yields the protein CASSRQGALNSPLHF.

The chain couples TRBV28 to TRBJ2-2; D remains unclear. CDR3 length equals 15 residues. V was cut by 6 bases and J by 3 bases, with 14 bases left in between. Germline V lookup: CDR1 MDHEN, CDR2 SYDVKM. The CDR3 is CASSPGPAYTGELFF. The DNA of the CDR3 is TGTGCCAGCAGCCCGGGTCCAGCTTACACCGGGGAGCTGTTTTTT.

The rearrangement uses TRBV2 and TRBJ2-1, with 8 bases identical to TRBD1. This CDR3 has 15 amino acids. CDR1 is SNHLY and CDR2 is FYNNEI in the germline V gene. J was trimmed by 3 bases and V by 6 bases; bases with no gene match: 7. The chain's CDR3 is CASRVDRGNYNEQFF. CDR3 nucleotide sequence: TGTGCCAGCAGGGTCGACAGGGGAAACTACAATGAGCAGTTCTTC.

V and J are TRBV11-2 and TRBJ2-3; 7 bases are shared with TRBD2. The CDR3 loop spans 15 amino acids. The germline V gene has CDR1 SGHAT and CDR2 FQNNGV. V shed 5 bases, J shed 2 bases, and the junction held 7 bases outside the gene matches. This CDR3 reads CASSTAGRDTDTQYF. DNA of the CDR3: TGTGCCAGCAGCACTGCAGGGAGGGACACAGATACGCAGTATTTT.

This clone was detected only once. The rearrangement uses TRBV2 and TRBJ1-4; 7 nucleotides line up with TRBD1. This CDR3 region has 15 residues. The trim removed 7 bases at V and 4 bases at J, leaving 9 bases unmatched. Germline V gives CDR1 SNHLY, CDR2 FYNNEI. CDR3 protein: CASKISSGGNEKLFF. The CDR3 coding sequence is TGTGCCAGCAAAATCTCCTCAGGGGGTAATGAAAAACTGTTTTTT.

V gene TRBV2 combines with J gene TRBJ1-2; D remains ambiguous. Between the trimmed V and J ends, which lost 8 bases and 2 bases, there was a span of 9 bases. The CDR3 is 12 amino acids. Looked up from germline, CDR1 is SNHLY and CDR2 is FYNNEI. The CDR3 region is CASSQVNYGYTF. The CDR3 region has the DNA TGTGCCAGCTCGCAGGTCAACTATGGCTACACCTTC. The full variable domain, its missing parts supplied by reference TRBV2 and TRBJ1-2, is EPEVTQTPSHQVTQMGQEVILRCVPISNHLYFYWYRQILGQKVEFLVSFYNNEISEKSEIFDDQFSVERPDGSNFTLKIRSTKLEDSAMYFCASSQVNYGYTFGSGTRLTVV.

As to this clone: The sample holds other DNA sequences that translate to the same CDR3. The gene calls are TRBV7-2 and TRBJ2-2, with TRBD2 identical over 7 bases. Germline-derived CDR1 and CDR2 are SGHTA and FQGNSA. This CDR3 has 13 amino acids. V lost 1 base to trimming and J lost 7 bases; unmatched junction nucleotides: 0. The CDR3 DNA sequence: TGTGCCAGCAGCTTAGAGCGGGGCGGGGAGCTGTTTTTT. Its protein product is CASSLERGGELFF.

This clone was counted between two and nine times. V gene TRBV7-2 combines with J gene TRBJ1-5; 7 bases align to TRBD1. The CDR3 is 16 amino acids. V lost 3 bases, J lost 0 bases, and 5 bases stayed unmatched. Looked up from germline, CDR1 is SGHTA and CDR2 is FQGNSA. CDR3 nucleotides: TGTGCCAGCAGCTTGGGACAGCCGTATAGCAATCAGCCCCAGCATTTT. It translates to CASSLGQPYSNQPQHF. The full variable domain, with the rest looked up from reference TRBV7-2 and TRBJ1-5, is GAGVSQSPSNKVTEKGKDVELRCDPISGHTALYWYRQSLGQGLEFLIYFQGNSAPDKSGLPSDRFSAERTGGSVSTLTIQRTQQEDSAVYLCASSLGQPYSNQPQHFGDGTRLSIL.

This clone turned up a few times. V and J are TRBV27 and TRBJ1-2; 7 nucleotides line up with TRBD1. The CDR3 has 15 residues. Trimming at V came to 3 bases and at J to 1 base, leaving 5 bases not matched to a gene. Germline CDR1 and CDR2: MNHEY and SMNVEV (reference sequence). CDR3 amino acids: CASSFTGAFNYGYTF. The DNA of the CDR3 is TGTGCCAGCAGTTTCACAGGGGCTTTTAACTATGGCTACACCTTC.

V gene TRBV12-3 or TRBV12-4 combines with J gene TRBJ1-3, with no clear D. V gave up 2 bases and J gave up 4 bases, with 6 bases separating them. The CDR3 has 13 amino acids. The CDR3 region is CASSLKRGNTIYF. The DNA of the CDR3 is TGTGCCAGCAGTTTAAAGAGGGGAAACACCATATATTTT.

The chain couples TRBV5-1 to TRBJ2-5, with 8 nucleotides matching TRBD1. Germline values: CDR1 SGHRS, CDR2 YFSETQ. The CDR3 loop spans 15 amino acids. V lost 4 bases to trimming and J lost 2 bases; unmatched junction nucleotides: 7. The CDR3 sequence: CASSARTGRQETQYF. The DNA of the CDR3 is TGCGCCAGCAGCGCACGGACAGGGAGACAAGAGACCCAGTACTTC.

This clone has just one count. This chain joins TRBV18 and TRBJ2-4; D call uncertain. The length of the CDR3 is 13 residues. V shed 6 bases and J shed 4 bases, with 10 bases lying between them. CDR1 and CDR2 (germline): KGHSH, LQKENI. For the CDR3, the DNA is TGTGCCAGCTCGCCTACGATGAAAAACATTCAGTACTTC. It codes for CASSPTMKNIQYF.

This chain links TRBV3-1 (or the pseudogene TRBV3-2) with TRBJ2-5; 8 nucleotides match TRBD2. CDR1 LGHDT and CDR2 YNNKEL come from the germline V gene (reference sequence). The CDR3 spans 15 residues. J lost 5 bases, V lost 7 bases, and 12 bases had no gene match. CDR3 coding DNA: TGTGCCAGCACCTGGGGAGGCGGGGGGCGGGAGACCCAGTACTTC. Its translation is CASTWGGGGRETQYF.

This chain uses TRBV18 with TRBJ1-4; TRBD1 aligns across 8 bases. The CDR3 runs 15 residues. The germline V gene encodes CDR1 KGHSH and CDR2 LQKENI. Unmatched junction bases numbered 7, after V lost 3 bases and J lost 7 bases. CDR3 sequence: CASSPQQGDGEKLFF. The CDR3, as DNA: TGTGCCAGCTCACCGCAACAGGGGGATGGTGAAAAACTGTTTTTT.

V gene TRBV11-3 combines with J gene TRBJ2-3; possible D gene TRBD2, 6 bases. CDR1 SGHNT and CDR2 YENEEA come from the germline V gene. The CDR3 consists of 13 residues. Trimming stripped 8 bases from V and 2 bases from J, with 11 bases between. Written as DNA, the CDR3 is TGTGCCAGCCGGGGACTCGACACAGATACGCAGTATTTT. This translates into CASRGLDTDTQYF.

The J gene is TRBJ2-1, the V gene TRBV19, with TRBD2 matching 9 bases. This CDR3 is built from 16 residues. Per the germline V gene, CDR1 is LNHDA and CDR2 is SQIVND (reference sequence). V trimming: 3 bases; J trimming: 0 bases; junction bases outside the gene matches: 3. The chain's CDR3 is CASSIRLAASYNEQFF. As DNA, the CDR3 is TGTGCCAGTAGTATCAGACTAGCGGCCTCCTACAATGAGCAGTTCTTC.

The chain joins TRBV10-3 to TRBJ1-2; no definite D call. This CDR3 comprises 12 residues. Between the trimmed V and J ends, which lost 4 bases and 4 bases, there was a span of 7 bases. Germline V gene sequence: CDR1 ENHRY, CDR2 SYGVKD. In DNA form, the CDR3 reads TGTGCCATCAGTGGCTCAGGCTATGGCTACACCTTC. It is translated as CAISGSGYGYTF.

This clone was detected a few times. This sequence joins TRBV5-4 and TRBJ1-5; TRBD1 might be the D (6 bases). The germline V gene has CDR1 SGHNT and CDR2 YYREEE (reference sequence). CDR3 length: 15 amino acids. V shed 0 bases and J shed 4 bases, with 11 bases lying between them. CDR3 in amino acids: CASSLDGGANQPQHF. CDR3 nucleotide sequence: TGTGCCAGCAGCTTGGATGGGGGGGCGAATCAGCCCCAGCATTTT.

The DNA of the CDR3 is TGTGCCAGCAGTTTAGTGGCAGGGGGGTCAAATGGCTACACCTTC. This translates into CASSLVAGGSNGYTF. The chain combines TRBV27 with TRBJ1-2; TRBD1 matches 7 bases. CDR1 and CDR2 (germline): MNHEY, SMNVEV (reference sequence). The CDR3 is made up of 15 amino acids. V shed 2 bases, J shed 6 bases, and the junction held 9 bases outside the gene matches.

The CDR3 loop reads CASSERGQTNEKLFF. The CDR3 nucleotides are TGTGCCAGCAGTGAAAGGGGACAAACTAATGAAAAACTGTTTTTT. The chain employs TRBV2 and TRBJ1-4, with D perhaps TRBD1 (6 bases). Trimming cost V 2 bases and J 1 base, with 8 bases left between them. CDR1 SNHLY and CDR2 FYNNEI come from the germline V gene. This CDR3 region has 15 residues.

The CDR3 reads CASSVARGWTGELFF. The CDR3 DNA follows: TGTGCCAGCAGCGTAGCTCGGGGGTGGACCGGGGAGCTGTTTTTT. V and J are TRBV9 and TRBJ2-2; tentatively, D is TRBD2 (6 bases). This CDR3 comprises 15 residues. Trimming took 0 bases from V and 5 from J, leaving 11 bases between them. Germline-derived CDR1 and CDR2 are SGDLS and YYNGEE. Based on the CDR3 plus reference TRBV9 and TRBJ2-2, the full variable domain is DSGVTQTPKHLITATGQRVTLRCSPRSGDLSVYWYQQSLDQGLQFLIQYYNGEERAKGNILERFSAQQFPDLHSELNLSSLELGDSALYFCASSVARGWTGELFFGEGSRLTVL.